This T cell receptor beta chain originates from a study of vaccination and CD4 T cells after COVID-19. About this clonotype itself: Its target is not known.

V was cut by 0 bases and J by 8 bases, with 20 bases left in between. The CDR3 is 16 residues long. The germline CDR1 and CDR2 sequences are SGHRS and YFSETQ. Treatment indicated: approximately 10-day PBMC culture with coronavirus spike peptide pools or control peptides (ViraFEST assay). Oncomine TCR Beta short-read sequencing was applied to DNA from cultured CD4+ T cells. TCRdb processed the PCR reads anew with MiXCR; each CDR3 protein has one entry. The sample includes some 15,000 distinct CDR3 sequences, roughly 52% of them seen just once. J is TRBJ1-2 and V is TRBV5-1; a possible D gene is TRBD1 (6 bases). This clonotype was sampled from a human donor who had recovered from COVID-19. The sequenced sample was CD4+ T cells from blood, cultured in vitro. CDR3 loop: CASSLAPTDSLRGYTF. The CDR3 DNA sequence: TGCGCCAGCAGCTTGGCCCCCACGGACAGTCTGCGGGGCTACACCTTC.